This T cell receptor beta chain was sequenced during a study of T cells in narcolepsy. The data were produced by immunoSEQ multiplex PCR, yet TCRdb's version contains in-frame clones alone and is incomplete. Here the sample spans tens of thousands of clones, about 80% being singletons. CDR3 length equals 14 residues. Trimming took off 5 bases at V and 0 bases at J, with 10 bases between the two ends. The germline gives CDR1 SGHTA, CDR2 FQGNSA. The clonotype was recovered from a human donor with narcolepsy. Source material: CD45RA- memory CD4+ T cells from PBMCs. The gene calls are TRBV7-2 and TRBJ1-2; D remains unclear. In DNA, the CDR3 is TGTGCCAGCAGCCCCGCCCCAGCTAACTATGGCTACACCTTC. Its protein product is CASSPAPANYGYTF.